The subject of this entry is one T cell receptor (beta chain). Its antigen remains unidentified. The CDR3 loop spans 12 amino acids. The germline CDR1 and CDR2 sequences are SEHNR and FQNEAQ (reference sequence). V dropped 5 bases and J dropped 1 base, with 6 bases sitting between them. These data belong to a study of cytomegalovirus exposure and HLA in healthy donors. Overall study results and limits: Later on, an analysis found that several of the most significant clusters appeared to be linked to common viral pathogens, which included parvovirus B19. The authors judged a highly shared variant cluster likely a sequencing artifact.

The PCR contained 60 Vbeta and 13 Jbeta primers. Repertoires were generated with immunoSEQ multiplex PCR, while TCRdb's copy carries only in-frame clones and drops some. This sample yields tens of thousands of clones, of which roughly two thirds are seen a single time; roughly 2% belongs to the top ten. Unrecorded for this donor was the CMV serostatus. The sequenced sample was PBMCs. The chain joins TRBV7-9 to TRBJ2-7; no clear D. The sequence was collected from a human donor in good health. CDR3: CASSLNSYEQYF. The CDR3 bases are TGTGCCAGCAGCCTAAATTCCTACGAGCAGTACTTC.